This T cell receptor (beta chain) was recorded in a study of beta chain features in type 1 diabetes. Study-wide background: All of the samples together had some 110 million sorted cells examined.

This clone has a handful of counts. Per the germline V gene, CDR1 is MGHDK and CDR2 is SYGVNS. CDR3 length: 16 residues. V trimming: 4 bases; J trimming: 4 bases; junction bases outside the gene matches: 7. Expressed TCRB transcripts were sequenced because the entire RNA isolate underwent reverse transcription. This table comes from immunoSEQ multiplex PCR, and its TCRdb copy is limited to in-frame clones, with some not included. The sample holds fewer than 250,000 clones, 9.6% seen once. Sequencing used naive CD4+ T cells from blood. The J gene is TRBJ2-6, the V gene TRBV25-1; TRBD1 aligns across 7 bases. This clonotype originated in a young woman in good health. The CDR3 here is CASSGPTGLGANVLTF. As DNA, the CDR3 is TGTGCCAGCAGTGGCCCGACAGGGTTAGGGGCCAACGTCCTGACTTTC.